This T cell receptor beta chain was sequenced during a study of shared clonotypes between healthy human individuals. Subsets obtained from CD4+ cells comprised CD45RA+ naive and CD45RA-negative memory cells. Some clones are missing from TCRdb's copy, which holds only in-frame ones; the method was immunoSEQ multiplex PCR. The table lists roughly 500,000 clones, around 96% of them singletons. This CDR3 contains 11 residues. In germline, CDR1 is MNHNS, CDR2 SASEGT. The V end lost 8 bases, the J end lost 5 bases, and 6 bases lay between the germline ends. Sequencing used naive CD4+ T cells sorted from blood. Subset: CD45RA+ positively selected. The chain employs TRBV6-1 and TRBJ2-2; possible D gene TRBD2, 5 bases. The source of this sequence is a young woman in good health. The CDR3 here is CASGETGELFF. The CDR3 DNA reads TGTGCCAGCGGGGAGACCGGGGAGCTGTTTTTT.